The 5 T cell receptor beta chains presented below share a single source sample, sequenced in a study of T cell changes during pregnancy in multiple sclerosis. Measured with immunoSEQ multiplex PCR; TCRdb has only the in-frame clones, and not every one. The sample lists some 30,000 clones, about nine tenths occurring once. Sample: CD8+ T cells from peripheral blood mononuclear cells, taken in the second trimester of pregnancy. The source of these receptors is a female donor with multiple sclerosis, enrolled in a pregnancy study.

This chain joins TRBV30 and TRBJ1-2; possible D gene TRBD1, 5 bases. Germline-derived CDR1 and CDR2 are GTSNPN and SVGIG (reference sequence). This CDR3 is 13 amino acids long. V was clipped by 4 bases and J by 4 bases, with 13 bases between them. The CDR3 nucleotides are TGTGCCTGGATCACGACAGCGAGCTATGGCTACACCTTC. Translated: CAWITTASYGYTF.

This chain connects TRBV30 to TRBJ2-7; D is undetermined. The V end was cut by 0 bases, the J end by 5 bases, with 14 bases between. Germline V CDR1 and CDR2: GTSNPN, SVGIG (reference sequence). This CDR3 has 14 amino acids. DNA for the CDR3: TGTGCCTGGAGTGTACGCGGCCTTAGTGACGAGCAGTACTTC. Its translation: CAWSVRGLSDEQYF.

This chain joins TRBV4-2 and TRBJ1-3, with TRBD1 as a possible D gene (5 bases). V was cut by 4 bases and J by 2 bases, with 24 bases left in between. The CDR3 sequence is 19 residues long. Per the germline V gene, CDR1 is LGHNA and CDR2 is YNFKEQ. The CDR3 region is CASSLREFRADGPGNTIYF. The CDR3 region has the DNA TGTGCCAGCAGCCTAAGGGAATTCAGGGCGGATGGTCCTGGAAACACCATATATTTT.

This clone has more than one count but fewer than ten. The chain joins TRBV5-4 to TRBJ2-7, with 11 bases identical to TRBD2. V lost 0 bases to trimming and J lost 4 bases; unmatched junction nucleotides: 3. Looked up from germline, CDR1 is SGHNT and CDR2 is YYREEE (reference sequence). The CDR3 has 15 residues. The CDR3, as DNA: TGTGCCAGCAGCTTGGCCGCTAGCGGGAGGTACGAGCAGTACTTC. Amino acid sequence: CASSLAASGRYEQYF.

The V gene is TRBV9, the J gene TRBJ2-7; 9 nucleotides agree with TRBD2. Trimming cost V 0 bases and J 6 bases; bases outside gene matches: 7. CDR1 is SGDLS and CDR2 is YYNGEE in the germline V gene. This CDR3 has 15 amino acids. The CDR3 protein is CASSVDVAGAREQYF. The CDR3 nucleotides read TGTGCCAGCAGCGTAGATGTAGCGGGAGCTCGCGAGCAGTACTTC.